These 27 T cell receptor beta chains share one sample of origin, sequenced in a study of CD8 T cells in Susac syndrome (dated by TCRdb to between 2018 and 2021). The method behind the library was the immunoSEQ multiplex PCR assay. RNA was extracted using the RNeasy kit, and roughly 0.5 to 1 ug of the RNA was reverse transcribed with random hexamers. The public reads were reanalyzed by TCRdb: fastp trimming at Q25, MiXCR alignment, in-frame beta chains only. All rows with the same CDR3 protein become a single entry with the most common DNA and genes. This sample is represented by some 170,000 distinct CDR3 sequences; 85% to 95% of them were singletons. The ten largest account for more than 0.08% of the sample. Material: CD4+ T cells from PBMCs. Receptors originate from a human donor with Susac syndrome.

The chain combines TRBV4-2 with TRBJ1-2, with TRBD1 identical over 9 bases. With 0 bases clipped from V and 3 bases from J, the junction kept 2 bases outside the gene matches. CDR3 length: 15 amino acids. Germline V gene data show CDR1 as LGHNA and CDR2 as YNFKEQ. For the CDR3, the DNA is TGTGCCAGCAGCCAAGAACAGGGGGCTGACTATGGCTACACCTTC. It specifies CASSQEQGADYGYTF.

The chain combines TRBV5-1 with TRBJ1-5; 7 bases are shared with TRBD1. CDR3 length: 15 amino acids. V lost 5 bases to trimming and J lost 3 bases; unmatched junction nucleotides: 8. Germline V gene data show CDR1 as SGHRS and CDR2 as YFSETQ. This CDR3 is CASSSGTDPNQPQHF. CDR3 sequence (DNA): TGCGCCAGCAGTTCCGGGACAGACCCCAATCAGCCCCAGCATTTT.

The chain combines TRBV28 with TRBJ2-7; 7 nucleotides line up with TRBD2. The germline gives CDR1 MDHEN, CDR2 SYDVKM. V lost 6 bases to trimming and J lost 0 bases; unmatched junction nucleotides: 5. The CDR3 runs 14 residues. The CDR3 region has the DNA TGTGCCAGCAGACGTGGCGGGAGCTCCTACGAGCAGTACTTC. This gives the protein CASRRGGSSYEQYF.

The chain uses TRBV9 and TRBJ2-3; D is unresolved. The CDR3 covers 11 residues. V was clipped by 7 bases and J by 5 bases, with 8 bases between them. Germline V CDR1 and CDR2: SGDLS, YYNGEE. The CDR3 sequence is CASGDGDTQYF. CDR3 sequence (DNA): TGTGCCAGCGGGGATGGAGATACGCAGTATTTT.

The chain recombines TRBV2 with TRBJ2-7, with 10 positions matching TRBD1. V lost 2 bases, J lost 4 bases, and 8 bases stayed unmatched. The CDR3 is made up of 16 amino acids. Per the germline V gene, CDR1 is SNHLY and CDR2 is FYNNEI. As DNA, the CDR3 is TGTGCCAGCAGTGAATTCCGGGACAGGGGAAAGTACGAGCAGTACTTC. Translated: CASSEFRDRGKYEQYF.

V usage is TRBV7-9 and J usage is TRBJ2-1; 8 bases agree with TRBD2. V lost 11 bases, J lost 8 bases, and 11 bases stayed unmatched. CDR3 length equals 13 residues. CDR1 and CDR2 from the germline V gene are SEHNR and FQNEAQ (reference sequence). CDR3 protein: CALGVAGFDEQFF. The CDR3 DNA sequence: TGTGCCCTCGGGGTAGCGGGGTTCGATGAGCAGTTCTTC.

The genes are TRBV7-6 and TRBJ1-6; tentatively, D is TRBD1 (5 bases). Deletions cut 5 bases from V and 6 bases from J, with 11 bases between. Per the germline V gene, CDR1 is SGHVS and CDR2 is FNYEAQ. The CDR3 length is 14 residues. The CDR3 region has the DNA TGTGCCAGCAGCCCCGGACAAAGTAATTCACCCCTCCACTTT. Translating it yields CASSPGQSNSPLHF. Drawing the rest from reference TRBV7-6 and TRBJ1-6, the complete variable domain is GAGVSQSPRYKVTKRGQDVALRCDPISGHVSLYWYRQALGQGPEFLTYFNYEAQQDKSGLPNDRFSAERPEGSISTLTIQRTEQRDSAMYRCASSPGQSNSPLHFGNGTRLTVT.

This CDR3 reads CASSYERNEQFF. The DNA of the CDR3 is TGTGCCAGCAGTTACGAGAGGAATGAGCAGTTCTTC. This chain connects TRBV6-2 or TRBV6-3 to TRBJ2-1; D gene unclear. Trimming stripped 2 bases from V and 7 bases from J, with 6 bases between. The germline gives CDR1 MNHEY, CDR2 SVGEGT. The CDR3 extends over 12 amino acids.

This clonotype came up once. The chain uses TRBV30 and TRBJ2-3, with 10 bases lining up with TRBD2. The length of the CDR3 is 15 residues. Germline CDR1 is GTSNPN and CDR2 is SVGIG (reference sequence). The J segment lost 2 bases and the V segment lost 3 bases, leaving 5 bases of the junction unmatched. CDR3 in DNA: TGTGCCTGGAGGGGAGCGGGGGGGCCCACAGATACGCAGTATTTT. This translates into CAWRGAGGPTDTQYF.

This rearrangement joins TRBV7-3 to TRBJ2-1; the D call may be TRBD1 or TRBD2 (6 bases each). Germline V lookup: CDR1 SGHTA, CDR2 FQGTGA. Trimming pared 4 bases from V and 4 bases from J, leaving 20 bases between. There are 17 residues in the CDR3. The CDR3 bases are TGTGCCAGCAGCTCGACGAGCAACAGGGCGGGGTACAATGAGCAGTTCTTC. This translates into CASSSTSNRAGYNEQFF.

This sequence joins TRBV10-3 and TRBJ2-7, with 11 nucleotides matching TRBD2. The CDR3 spans 15 residues. V shed 6 bases and J 3 bases; nucleotides not matched to a gene: 7. CDR1 and CDR2 (germline): ENHRY, SYGVKD. The CDR3 reads CAIRTLAGGGYEQYF. Here the CDR3 DNA reads TGTGCCATCAGGACCCTAGCGGGGGGAGGCTACGAGCAGTACTTC.

CDR3 loop: CASSAQGPNTEAFF. The CDR3 DNA reads as TGCGCCAGCAGCGCTCAGGGGCCGAACACTGAAGCTTTCTTT. The chain recombines TRBV5-1 with TRBJ1-1; a weak D match, TRBD1 (6 bases). The CDR3 consists of 14 residues. V dropped 4 bases and J dropped 1 base, with 11 bases sitting between them. Germline CDR1 reads SGHRS; CDR2 reads YFSETQ.

CDR3 in amino acids: CAWSWDRAYNEQFF. In nucleotides, the CDR3 is TGTGCCTGGAGTTGGGACAGGGCTTACAATGAGCAGTTCTTC. J is TRBJ2-1 and V is TRBV30; TRBD1 aligns across 9 bases. This CDR3 is 14 amino acids long. The germline V gene has CDR1 GTSNPN and CDR2 SVGIG (reference sequence). V was pared by 2 bases and J by 4 bases, with 3 bases of the junction left unmatched.

This rearrangement joins TRBV20-1 to TRBJ1-6, with 8 bases lining up with TRBD1. The CDR3 totals 15 residues. CDR1 DFQATT and CDR2 SNEGSKA come from the germline V gene (reference sequence). V lost 3 bases to trimming and J lost 8 bases; unmatched junction nucleotides: 9. The CDR3: CSARVPGQVYSPLHF. The CDR3 DNA sequence: TGCAGTGCTAGGGTACCGGGACAGGTTTATTCACCCCTCCACTTT.

The CDR3 loop is CASSQEAGSSTDTQYF. The DNA of the CDR3 is TGTGCCAGCAGCCAAGAAGCGGGTTCGAGCACAGATACGCAGTATTTT. The rearrangement joins TRBV4-2 to TRBJ2-3, with a possible D match to TRBD2 (6 bases). V lost 0 bases to trimming and J lost 0 bases, with 10 bases between them. The CDR3 has 16 amino acids. CDR1 is LGHNA, CDR2 YNFKEQ, per germline.

The rearrangement uses TRBV3-1 and TRBJ1-3; TRBD1 aligns across 9 bases. In germline, CDR1 is LGHDT, CDR2 YNNKEL (reference sequence). The V and J ends lost 5 bases and 0 bases, in that order; junction bases with no gene match: 5. The CDR3 sequence is 16 residues long. Here the CDR3 reads CASSTGTGFSGNTIYF. DNA for the CDR3: TGTGCCAGCAGCACCGGGACAGGGTTCTCTGGAAACACCATATATTTT. Based on the CDR3 plus reference TRBV3-1 and TRBJ1-3, the full variable domain is DTAVSQTPKYLVTQMGNDKSIKCEQNLGHDTMYWYKQDSKKFLKIMFSYNNKELIINETVPNRFSPKSPDKAHLNLHINSLELGDSAVYFCASSTGTGFSGNTIYFGEGSWLTVV.

The V gene is TRBV6-2 or TRBV6-3, the J gene TRBJ2-1, with 8 bases identical to TRBD1. The CDR3 covers 15 residues. From germline, CDR1 is MNHEY and CDR2 SVGEGT. The V and J ends lost 5 bases and 8 bases, in that order; junction bases with no gene match: 11. CDR3 nucleotide sequence: TGTGCCAGCAGTCGACCGGACAGGGTACCGGATGAGCAGTTCTTC. This sequence encodes CASSRPDRVPDEQFF.

The rearrangement joins TRBV6-1 to TRBJ2-1; 13 positions agree with TRBD2. CDR1 MNHNS and CDR2 SASEGT come from the germline V gene. The CDR3 consists of 17 residues. V was pared by 2 bases and J by 6 bases, with 7 bases of the junction left unmatched. CDR3 amino acids: CASSEPTGLAGFNEQFF. Here the CDR3 DNA reads TGTGCCAGCAGTGAACCAACGGGACTAGCGGGATTCAATGAGCAGTTCTTC.

The chain couples TRBV11-2 to TRBJ1-1; no reliable D call. The germline V gene encodes CDR1 SGHAT and CDR2 FQNNGV. Trimming stripped 1 base from V and 11 bases from J, with 14 bases between. The CDR3 has 13 residues. The CDR3 spells CASSLVSLSGAFF. The DNA of the CDR3 is TGTGCCAGCAGCTTAGTATCCCTCAGTGGGGCTTTCTTT.

The chain uses TRBV3-1 and TRBJ2-3; 12 nucleotides agree with TRBD2. Germline lookup yields CDR1 LGHDT and CDR2 YNNKEL (reference sequence). There are 17 residues in the CDR3. V lost 3 bases and J lost 0; bases outside the gene matches: 4. CDR3 nucleotide sequence: TGTGCCAGCAGCCACTTGGGACTAGCGGGTAGCACAGATACGCAGTATTTT. Amino acids: CASSHLGLAGSTDTQYF.

The gene calls are TRBV27 and TRBJ2-5; 8 nucleotides match TRBD1. V lost 3 bases, J lost 2 bases, and 5 bases stayed unmatched. Germline values: CDR1 MNHEY, CDR2 SMNVEV (reference sequence). The CDR3 is 15 amino acids. This CDR3 reads CASSFDRGHQETQYF. CDR3 nucleotides: TGTGCCAGCAGTTTTGACAGGGGCCATCAAGAGACCCAGTACTTC.

This chain uses TRBV12-3 or TRBV12-4 with TRBJ2-7; 11 bases are shared with TRBD2. The CDR3 is made up of 16 amino acids. Trimming took 2 bases from V and 4 from J; bases not matched to a gene: 7. The CDR3 loop reads CASSLSSGRANYEQYF. CDR3 bases: TGTGCCAGCAGTTTAAGTAGCGGGAGGGCGAATTACGAGCAGTACTTC.

V usage is TRBV24-1 and J usage is TRBJ2-1; 10 bases line up with TRBD1. The trim removed 9 bases at V and 5 bases at J, leaving 6 bases unmatched. This CDR3 is 14 amino acids long. Germline V lookup: CDR1 KGHDR, CDR2 SFDVKD. In nucleotides, the CDR3 is TGTGCCACCCCTGGGACAGGGGACAACAATGAGCAGTTCTTC. The encoded protein is CATPGTGDNNEQFF.

V and J are TRBV18 and TRBJ2-3; D gene ambiguous. V lost 0 bases and J lost 0, with 13 bases in between. Germline-derived CDR1 and CDR2 are KGHSH and LQKENI. This CDR3 spans 17 amino acids. The CDR3 coding sequence is TGTGCCAGCTCACCACCGTTAGAAACAGCAAGCACAGATACGCAGTATTTT. Translating gives CASSPPLETASTDTQYF.

The J gene is TRBJ1-1, the V gene TRBV9, with D hard to call. This CDR3 spans 15 amino acids. The germline CDR1 and CDR2 sequences are SGDLS and YYNGEE. V was trimmed by 0 bases and J by 0 bases, leaving 9 bases between them. The CDR3 DNA reads TGTGCCAGCAGCGTAGATGGAGGAATGAACACTGAAGCTTTCTTT. Amino acid sequence: CASSVDGGMNTEAFF.

The V and J genes are TRBV19 and TRBJ2-7, with 9 bases matching TRBD1. V lost 5 bases and J lost 5; bases outside the gene matches: 7. The CDR3 length is 14 residues. Germline CDR1 reads LNHDA; CDR2 reads SQIVND (reference sequence). For the CDR3, the DNA is TGTGCCAGTAGTTCAGACCGGGACAGGGACGAGCAGTACTTC. It is translated as CASSSDRDRDEQYF.

The chain employs TRBV20-1 and TRBJ2-7; tentatively, D is TRBD1 (6 bases). Germline values: CDR1 DFQATT, CDR2 SNEGSKA (reference sequence). V was cut by 1 base and J by 7 bases, with 14 bases left in between. The CDR3 spans 13 residues. CDR3 DNA: TGCAGTGCTAGAGTTGCAGGGGCTGGGGAGCAGTACTTC. Its translation: CSARVAGAGEQYF.